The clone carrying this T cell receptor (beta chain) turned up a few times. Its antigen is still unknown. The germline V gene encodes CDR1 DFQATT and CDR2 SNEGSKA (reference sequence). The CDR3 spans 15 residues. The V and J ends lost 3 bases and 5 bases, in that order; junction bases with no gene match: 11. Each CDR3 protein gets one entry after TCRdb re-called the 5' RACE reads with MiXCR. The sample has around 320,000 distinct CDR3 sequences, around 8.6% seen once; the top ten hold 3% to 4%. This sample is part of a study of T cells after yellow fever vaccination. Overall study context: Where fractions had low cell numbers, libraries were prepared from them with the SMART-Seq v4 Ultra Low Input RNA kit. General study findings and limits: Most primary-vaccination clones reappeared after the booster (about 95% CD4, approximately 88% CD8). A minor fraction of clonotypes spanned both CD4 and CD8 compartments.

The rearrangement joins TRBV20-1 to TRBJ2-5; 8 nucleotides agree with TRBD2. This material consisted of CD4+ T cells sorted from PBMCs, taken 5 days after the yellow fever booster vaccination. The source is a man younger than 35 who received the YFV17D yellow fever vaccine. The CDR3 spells CSASGSGGTQETQYF. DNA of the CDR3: TGCAGTGCTAGCGGAAGCGGGGGTACTCAGGAGACCCAGTACTTC.